Listed here is a single T cell receptor beta chain. Antigen: not known. Data came from immunoSEQ multiplex PCR; TCRdb stores just in-frame clones and leaves some out. The data hold about 2.4 million clones, with 90% to 95% observed a single time. This entry comes from a study of shared clonotypes between healthy human individuals. Splitting the CD4+ cells yielded a CD45RA+ naive subset and a CD45RA-negative memory subset. Study outcomes and limitations: Blood was the only sampled material, and tissue repertoires likely differ.

V lost 5 bases, J lost 1 base, and 6 bases stayed unmatched. CDR3 length equals 15 residues. Germline CDR1 is MNHNY and CDR2 is SVGAGI (reference sequence). Sample: naive CD4+ T cells from PBMCs. Subset here: CD45RA+ positively selected. The source of this sequence is a man aged 18 to 35 in good health. Some clones in this sample may be carry-over from other donors' samples. The chain has TRBV6-6 and TRBJ1-2, with 8 nucleotides matching TRBD1. Here the CDR3 DNA reads TGTGCCAGCAGTCACGGACAGGGTAATAACTATGGCTACACCTTC. This codes for CASSHGQGNNYGYTF.